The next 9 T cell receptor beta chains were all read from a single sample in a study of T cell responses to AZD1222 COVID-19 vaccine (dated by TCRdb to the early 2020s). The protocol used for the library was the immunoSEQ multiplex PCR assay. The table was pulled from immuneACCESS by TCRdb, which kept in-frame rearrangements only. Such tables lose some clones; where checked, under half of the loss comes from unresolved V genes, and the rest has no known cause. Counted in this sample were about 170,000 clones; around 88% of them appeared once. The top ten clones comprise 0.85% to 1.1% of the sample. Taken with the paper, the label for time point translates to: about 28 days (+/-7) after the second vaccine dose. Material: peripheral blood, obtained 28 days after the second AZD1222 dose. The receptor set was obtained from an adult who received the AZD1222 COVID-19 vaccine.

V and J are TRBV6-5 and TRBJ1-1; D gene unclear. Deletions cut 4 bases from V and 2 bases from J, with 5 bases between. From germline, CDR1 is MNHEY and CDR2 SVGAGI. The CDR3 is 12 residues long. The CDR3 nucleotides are TGTGCCAGCAGTTGGACTAACACTGAAGCTTTCTTT. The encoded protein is CASSWTNTEAFF.

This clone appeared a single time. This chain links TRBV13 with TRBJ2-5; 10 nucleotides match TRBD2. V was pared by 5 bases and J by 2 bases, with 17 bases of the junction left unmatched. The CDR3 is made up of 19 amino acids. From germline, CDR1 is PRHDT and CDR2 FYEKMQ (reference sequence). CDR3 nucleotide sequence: TGTGCCAGCAGCCTAACCTCCTTATTTAGCGGGGGGTCACAAGAGACCCAGTACTTC. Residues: CASSLTSLFSGGSQETQYF.

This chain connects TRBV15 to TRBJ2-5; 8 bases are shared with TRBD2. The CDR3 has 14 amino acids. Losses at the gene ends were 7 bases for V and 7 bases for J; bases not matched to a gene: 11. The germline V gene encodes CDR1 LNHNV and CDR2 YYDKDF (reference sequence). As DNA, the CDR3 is TGTGCCACCATGCGACGCGGGGGGCTGGGGACCCAGTACTTC. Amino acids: CATMRRGGLGTQYF.

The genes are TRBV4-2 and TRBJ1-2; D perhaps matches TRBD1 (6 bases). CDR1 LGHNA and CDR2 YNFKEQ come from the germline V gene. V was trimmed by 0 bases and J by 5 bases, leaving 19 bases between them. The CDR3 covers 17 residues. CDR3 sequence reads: CASSQEWSPEGVYGYTF. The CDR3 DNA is TGTGCCAGCAGCCAAGAGTGGTCACCTGAGGGGGTATATGGCTACACCTTC.

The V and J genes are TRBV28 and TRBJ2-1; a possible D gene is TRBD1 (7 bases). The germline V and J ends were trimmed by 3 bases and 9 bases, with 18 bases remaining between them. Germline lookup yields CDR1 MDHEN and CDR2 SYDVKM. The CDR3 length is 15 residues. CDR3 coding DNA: TGTGCCAGCAGTTTCCATCCAGGGGGAGGAATTGAGCAGTTCTTC. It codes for CASSFHPGGGIEQFF. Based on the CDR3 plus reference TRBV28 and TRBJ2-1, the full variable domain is DVKVTQSSRYLVKRTGEKVFLECVQDMDHENMFWYRQDPGLGLRLIYFSYDVKMKEKGDIPEGYSVSREKKERFSLILESASTNQTSMYLCASSFHPGGGIEQFFGPGTRLTVL.

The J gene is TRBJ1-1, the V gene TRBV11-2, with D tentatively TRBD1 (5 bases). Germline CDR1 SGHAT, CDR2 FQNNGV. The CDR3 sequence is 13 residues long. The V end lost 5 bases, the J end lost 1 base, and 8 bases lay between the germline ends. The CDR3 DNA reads TGTGCCAGCAGCCCGGACAAGAACACTGAAGCTTTCTTT. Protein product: CASSPDKNTEAFF.

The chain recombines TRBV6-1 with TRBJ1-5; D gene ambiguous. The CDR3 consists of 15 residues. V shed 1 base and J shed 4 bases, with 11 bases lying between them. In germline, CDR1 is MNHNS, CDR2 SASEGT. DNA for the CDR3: TGTGCCAGCAGTGAAGAGAATCTGCCGAATCAGCCCCAGCATTTT. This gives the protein CASSEENLPNQPQHF.

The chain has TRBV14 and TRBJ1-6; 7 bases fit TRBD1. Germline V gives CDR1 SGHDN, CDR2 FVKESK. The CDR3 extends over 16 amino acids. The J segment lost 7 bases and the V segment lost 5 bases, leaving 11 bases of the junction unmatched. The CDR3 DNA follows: TGTGCCAGCAGCTCTCAGACAGGGTCCTTCAATTCACCCCTCCACTTT. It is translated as CASSSQTGSFNSPLHF.

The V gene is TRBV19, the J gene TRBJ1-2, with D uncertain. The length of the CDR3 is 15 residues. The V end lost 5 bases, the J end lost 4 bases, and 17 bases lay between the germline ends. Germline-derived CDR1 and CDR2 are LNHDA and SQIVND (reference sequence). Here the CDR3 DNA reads TGTGCCAGTAGTTTTGGGCTTCGGGCAGCCTATGGCTACACCTTC. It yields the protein CASSFGLRAAYGYTF.